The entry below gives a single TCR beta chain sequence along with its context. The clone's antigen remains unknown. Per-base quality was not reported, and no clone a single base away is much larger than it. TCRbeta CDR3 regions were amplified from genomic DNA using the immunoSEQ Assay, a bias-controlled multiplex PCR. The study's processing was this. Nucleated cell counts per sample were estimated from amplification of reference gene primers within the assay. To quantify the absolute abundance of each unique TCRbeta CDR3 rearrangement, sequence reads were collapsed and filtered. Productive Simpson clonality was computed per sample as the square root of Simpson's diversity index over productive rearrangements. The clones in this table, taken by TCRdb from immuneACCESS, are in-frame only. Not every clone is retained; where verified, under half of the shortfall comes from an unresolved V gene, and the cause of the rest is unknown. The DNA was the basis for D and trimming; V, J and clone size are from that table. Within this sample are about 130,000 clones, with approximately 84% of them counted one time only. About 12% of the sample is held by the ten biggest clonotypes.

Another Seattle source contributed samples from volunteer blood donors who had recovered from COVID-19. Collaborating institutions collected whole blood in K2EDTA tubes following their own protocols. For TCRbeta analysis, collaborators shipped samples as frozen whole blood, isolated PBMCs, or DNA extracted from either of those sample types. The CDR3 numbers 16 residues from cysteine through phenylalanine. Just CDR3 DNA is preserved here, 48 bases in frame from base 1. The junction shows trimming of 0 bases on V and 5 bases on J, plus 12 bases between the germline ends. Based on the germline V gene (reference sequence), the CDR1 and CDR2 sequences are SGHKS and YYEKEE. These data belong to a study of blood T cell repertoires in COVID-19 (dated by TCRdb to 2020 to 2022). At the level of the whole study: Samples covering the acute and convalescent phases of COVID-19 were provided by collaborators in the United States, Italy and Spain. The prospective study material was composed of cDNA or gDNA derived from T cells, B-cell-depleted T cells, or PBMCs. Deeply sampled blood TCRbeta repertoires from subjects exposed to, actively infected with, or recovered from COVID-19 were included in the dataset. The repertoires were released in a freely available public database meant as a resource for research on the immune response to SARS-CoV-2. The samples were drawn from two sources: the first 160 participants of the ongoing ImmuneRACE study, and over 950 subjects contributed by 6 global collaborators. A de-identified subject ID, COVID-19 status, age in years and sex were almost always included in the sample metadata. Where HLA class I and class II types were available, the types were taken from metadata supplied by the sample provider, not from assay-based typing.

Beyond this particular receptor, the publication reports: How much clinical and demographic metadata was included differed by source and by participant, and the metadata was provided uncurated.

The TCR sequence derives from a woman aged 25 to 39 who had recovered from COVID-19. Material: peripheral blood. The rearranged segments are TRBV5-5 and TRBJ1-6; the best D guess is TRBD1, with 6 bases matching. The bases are TGTGCCAGCAGCTTGGTGACAGGCCGGAATAATTCACCCCTCCACTTT. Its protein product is CASSLVTGRNNSPLHF.